Shown below are 13 T cell receptor beta chains from a single sample sequenced in a study of CD8 T cells in Susac syndrome (dated by TCRdb to between 2017 and 2020). To prepare the library, the immunoSEQ multiplex PCR assay was applied. RNA was extracted using the RNeasy kit, and 0.5 to 1 microgram was reverse transcribed with random hexamers. Starting from the raw public reads, TCRdb applied fastp trimming at Q25, assembled clones with MiXCR and retained in-frame beta chains. CDR3 protein duplicates are merged, each entry listing the most common genes and DNA. This sample holds some 300,000 distinct CDR3 sequences; 85% were observed only once. The ten largest clones take up roughly 0.21% of the sample. The sequenced sample consisted of CD8+ T cells from PBMCs. These receptors all come from a human donor with multiple sclerosis.

The V gene is TRBV6-2 or TRBV6-3, the J gene TRBJ1-1; D is uncertain. Trimming left V 7 bases short and J 1 base short, with 7 bases between. Germline V gives CDR1 MNHEY, CDR2 SVGEGT. This CDR3 is built from 12 residues. This chain's CDR3 is CASTYRNTEAFF. CDR3 coding DNA: TGTGCCAGCACCTACCGGAACACTGAAGCTTTCTTT.

This clonotype appeared a single time. The chain combines TRBV7-9 with TRBJ2-7; D gene uncertain. V was cut by 5 bases and J by 5 bases, with 16 bases left in between. Germline CDR1 reads SEHNR; CDR2 reads FQNEAQ (reference sequence). This CDR3 is built from 14 residues. This CDR3 reads CASSRLERTNEQYF. DNA of the CDR3: TGTGCCAGCAGCCGATTAGAGAGAACCAACGAGCAGTACTTC.

The chain links TRBV19 to TRBJ2-7; D perhaps matches TRBD1 (5 bases). This CDR3 has 14 residues. Between the trimmed V and J ends, which lost 3 bases and 2 bases, there was a span of 11 bases. The germline CDR1 and CDR2 sequences are LNHDA and SQIVND (reference sequence). This CDR3 reads CASSITGATYEQYF. The CDR3 DNA follows: TGTGCCAGTAGTATCACTGGGGCGACCTACGAGCAGTACTTC.

The table lists this clonotype with a count of one. The chain has TRBV30 and TRBJ1-2, with D maybe TRBD1 (5 bases). The CDR3 runs 14 residues. Between the trimmed V and J ends, which lost 2 bases and 6 bases, there was a span of 16 bases. CDR1 is GTSNPN, CDR2 SVGIG, per germline (reference sequence). The CDR3, as DNA: TGTGCCTGGAGTACGGGTTCAGGGTGGGATGGCTACACCTTC. It translates to CAWSTGSGWDGYTF.

The chain combines TRBV28 with TRBJ1-2; D unclear. The V gene's germline CDR1 is MDHEN and CDR2 SYDVKM. Trimming cost V 0 bases and J 4 bases, with 12 bases left between them. CDR3 length: 15 residues. The CDR3 sequence is CASSLWAGSGYGYTF. The CDR3 DNA reads TGTGCCAGCAGTTTATGGGCAGGCTCGGGCTATGGCTACACCTTC.

This clonotype occurred once. The chain joins TRBV25-1 to TRBJ2-1, with 7 bases that match TRBD2. The germline CDR1 and CDR2 sequences are MGHDK and SYGVNS. V lost 4 bases, J lost 0 bases, and 6 bases stayed unmatched. The CDR3 spans 16 residues. The CDR3 loop is CASSGVGRVSYNEQFF. CDR3 coding DNA: TGTGCCAGCAGTGGCGTGGGGAGGGTCTCCTACAATGAGCAGTTCTTC.

V is TRBV13 and J is TRBJ2-7; 8 positions agree with TRBD2. V was pared by 8 bases and J by 5 bases, with 17 bases of the junction left unmatched. Germline CDR1 and CDR2: PRHDT and FYEKMQ (reference sequence). CDR3 size: 16 residues. CDR3 protein: CASSYLWREATNEQYF. DNA for the CDR3: TGTGCCAGCTCCTACCTGTGGCGGGAGGCTACAAACGAGCAGTACTTC.

This clonotype was recorded once. V and J are TRBV7-3 and TRBJ2-3, with a weak D call TRBD2 (5 bases). V shed 0 bases and J shed 5 bases, with 12 bases lying between them. There are 15 residues in the CDR3. Germline V gives CDR1 SGHTA, CDR2 FQGTGA. The chain's CDR3 is CASSLTVGLIDTQYF. DNA of the CDR3: TGTGCCAGCAGCTTAACAGTCGGACTTATAGATACGCAGTATTTT.

The rearrangement joins TRBV29-1 to TRBJ2-7; 7 nucleotides line up with TRBD2. Germline V gene sequence: CDR1 SQVTM, CDR2 ANQGSEA. This CDR3 contains 13 residues. The trim removed 6 bases at V and 2 bases at J, leaving 7 bases unmatched. The CDR3 DNA reads as TGCAGCGTGGCTAGCGGCCCAACCTACGAGCAGTACTTC. Amino acids: CSVASGPTYEQYF.

The chain carries TRBV6-1 and TRBJ2-1, with 9 nucleotides matching TRBD2. The germline V gene encodes CDR1 MNHNS and CDR2 SASEGT. V was clipped by 7 bases and J by 8 bases; unmatched bases: 15. CDR3 length: 16 residues. The CDR3 spells CASTLFPSGMADEQFF. CDR3 bases: TGTGCCAGCACCCTATTCCCTAGCGGGATGGCCGATGAGCAGTTCTTC.

This clonotype was seen only once. CDR3 in DNA: TGTGCCAGCAGTTACTCGCTAGCGGCGCCCCAAGAGACCCAGTACTTC. This translates into CASSYSLAAPQETQYF. The rearrangement uses TRBV6-5 and TRBJ2-5; 7 positions agree with TRBD2. Per germline, CDR1 MNHEY and CDR2 SVGAGI. V was pared by 0 bases and J by 1 base, with 5 bases of the junction left unmatched. This CDR3 contains 16 residues.

This clonotype appeared a single time. The genes are TRBV27 and TRBJ2-7; D not certain. V lost 0 bases to trimming and J lost 6 bases, with 9 bases between them. This CDR3 is built from 13 residues. Germline V lookup: CDR1 MNHEY, CDR2 SMNVEV (reference sequence). The CDR3 coding sequence is TGTGCCAGCAGTTTATCAACGTCTCTCGAGCAGTACTTC. Translating gives CASSLSTSLEQYF.

The rearrangement links TRBV4-2 to TRBJ2-7; D unresolved. Germline V gene sequence: CDR1 LGHNA, CDR2 YNFKEQ. CDR3 length: 13 amino acids. Trimming took off 1 base at V and 2 bases at J, with 6 bases between the two ends. CDR3 DNA: TGTGCCAGCAGCCAAGGGTCCGCCTACGAGCAGTACTTC. It encodes CASSQGSAYEQYF.